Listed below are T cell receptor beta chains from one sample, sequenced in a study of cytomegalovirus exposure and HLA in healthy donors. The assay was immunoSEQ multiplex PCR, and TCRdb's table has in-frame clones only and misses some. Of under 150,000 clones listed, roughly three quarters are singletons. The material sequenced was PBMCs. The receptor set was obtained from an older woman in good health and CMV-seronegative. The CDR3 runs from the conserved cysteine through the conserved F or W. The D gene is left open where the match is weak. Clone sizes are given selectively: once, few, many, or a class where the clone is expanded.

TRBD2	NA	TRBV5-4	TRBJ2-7	TGTGCCAGCAGCATGGATATGGGTCGGGACTACCAATCCTACGAGCAGTACTTC	CASSMDMGRDYQSYEQYF
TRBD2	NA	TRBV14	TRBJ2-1	TGTGCCAGCAGCCAAGCCTTGACTAGCGGGAGTGTCAATGAGCAGTTCTTC	CASSQALTSGSVNEQFF
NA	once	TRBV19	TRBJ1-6	TGTGCCAGTAAAGGGGCAGGTTTTAATTCACCCCTCCACTTT	CASKGAGFNSPLHF
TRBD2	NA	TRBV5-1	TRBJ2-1	TGCGCCAGCAGCTTTTCCCCTAGCGGGAGTAATGAGCAGTTCTTC	CASSFSPSGSNEQFF
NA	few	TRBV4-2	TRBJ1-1	TGTGCCAGCAGCCAGACGGGAAACACTGAAGCTTTCTTT	CASSQTGNTEAFF
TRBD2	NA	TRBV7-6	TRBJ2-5	TGTGCCAGCAGCTTAGGCGTAGGGGAGGGAGAGACCCAGTACTTC	CASSLGVGEGETQYF
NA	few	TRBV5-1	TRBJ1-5	TGCGCCAGCAGCTTGGGGGGGGAAAGCAATCAGCCCCAGCATTTT	CASSLGGESNQPQHF
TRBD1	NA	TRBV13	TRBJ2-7	TGTGCCAGCCGCGGAACGGGACAGAGTTACGAGCAGTACTTC	CASRGTGQSYEQYF
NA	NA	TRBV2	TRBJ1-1	TGTGCCAGCAGTGTGGTGGGGGGTGGGGGCACTGAAGCTTTCTTT	CASSVVGGGGTEAFF
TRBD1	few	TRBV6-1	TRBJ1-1	TGTGCCAGCAGTGGATACGGCGGGACAGGGGAAGAAGCTTTCTTT	CASSGYGGTGEEAFF
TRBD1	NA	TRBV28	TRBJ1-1	TGTGCCAGCAGACCGCCTTTCGGGACAGATAAGGTGGAAGCTTTCTTT	CASRPPFGTDKVEAFF
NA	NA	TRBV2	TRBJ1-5	TGTGCCAGCAGTGAATCGTCAGGGTACCAGCCCCAGCATTTT	CASSESSGYQPQHF
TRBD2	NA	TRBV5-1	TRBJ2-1	TGCGCCAGCAGCTTGTGGGGACTAGCGCGCTCCTACAATGAGCAGTTCTTC	CASSLWGLARSYNEQFF
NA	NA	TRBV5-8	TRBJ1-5	TGTGCCAGCAGGGACTTTGGCAGCGGTCAGCCCCAGCATTTT	CASRDFGSGQPQHF
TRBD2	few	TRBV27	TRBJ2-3	TGTGCCAGCAGTTTCCCGGGGGGTACGCAGTATTTT	CASSFPGGTQYF
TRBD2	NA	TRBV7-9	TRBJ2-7	TGTGCCAGCAGCTTCGGGCTAGCGGGGGGTAACTACGAGCAGTACTTC	CASSFGLAGGNYEQYF
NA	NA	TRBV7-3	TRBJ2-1	TGTGCCAGCAGCTTAAGAGGAGATGAGCAGTTCTTC	CASSLRGDEQFF
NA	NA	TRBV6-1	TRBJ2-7	TGTGCCAGCAGTGAAAACGTAGGGAGGGGGACGGAGCAGTACTTC	CASSENVGRGTEQYF
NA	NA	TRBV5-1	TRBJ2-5	TGCGCCAGCAGCCCGGGGACACAGTCAGTGGGGGAGACCCAGTACTTC	CASSPGTQSVGETQYF
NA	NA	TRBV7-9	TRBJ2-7	TGTGCCAGCAGCTTAGTAGGGCGGGGTGAGGGCTACGAGCAGTACTTC	CASSLVGRGEGYEQYF
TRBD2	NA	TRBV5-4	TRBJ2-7	TGTGCCAGCAGCACCGGTAGCGGGGCCCCCCTCTGGTACTTC	CASSTGSGAPLWYF
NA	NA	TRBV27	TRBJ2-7	TGTGCCAGCAGTTCGACATACACCTATACCTACGAGCAGTACTTC	CASSSTYTYTYEQYF
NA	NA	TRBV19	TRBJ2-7	TGTGCCAGTAGACATTCAGGGAACCCCTCCTACGAGCAGTACTTC	CASRHSGNPSYEQYF
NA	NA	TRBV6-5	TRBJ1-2	TGTGCCAGCAGTTCCTGGACAGATAACTATGGCTACACCTTC	CASSSWTDNYGYTF
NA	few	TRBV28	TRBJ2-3	TGTGCCAGCACCCGACAGAGCACAGATACGCAGTATTTT	CASTRQSTDTQYF
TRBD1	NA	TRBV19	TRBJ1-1	TGTGCCAGTACCCCGGGACAGGGCACTGAAGCTTTCTTT	CASTPGQGTEAFF